The rows below give T cell receptor beta chains drawn from one sample of a study of long-term antiretroviral therapy in people with HIV. Produced via immunoSEQ multiplex PCR; TCRdb's table is partial and in-frame only. The sample records under 30,000 clones, around 83% being singletons. This specimen consisted of unsorted PBMCs, obtained 3 years after starting antiretroviral therapy. The source of these receptors is a man younger than 35 with HIV. Each CDR3 is given with its conserved first and last residue. Fields, in order: CDR3 DNA, CDR3 protein, J gene, clone size, CDR3 length, D gene, V gene. The D gene is left open where the match is weak. Clone size appears in some rows only: once, few, many, or a class for an expanded clone.

CDR3nt: TGTGCCAGCAGTGAAAAGGACGCTAGTGAGCAGTTCTTC; CDR3aa: CASSEKDASEQFF; j_gene: TRBJ2-1; abundance: -; len: 13; d_gene: -; v_gene: TRBV6-4
CDR3nt: TGCGCCAGCAGGAGGACTAGCGCCACAGATACGCAGTATTTT; CDR3aa: CASRRTSATDTQYF; j_gene: TRBJ2-3; abundance: -; len: 14; d_gene: TRBD2; v_gene: TRBV5-1
CDR3nt: TGCGCCAGCAGCTTTTTTCCAGGGGTGTACGAGCAGTACTTC; CDR3aa: CASSFFPGVYEQYF; j_gene: TRBJ2-7; abundance: -; len: 14; d_gene: -; v_gene: TRBV5-1
CDR3nt: TGCGCCAGCAGCCAAGATCAGTGGGGGAGGGGCACTGAAGCTTTCTTT; CDR3aa: CASSQDQWGRGTEAFF; j_gene: TRBJ1-1; abundance: -; len: 16; d_gene: -; v_gene: TRBV4-1
CDR3nt: TGCGCCAGCAGCGCGGCCGGCGAGGTTTTATATCAGCCCCAGCATTTT; CDR3aa: CASSAAGEVLYQPQHF; j_gene: TRBJ1-5; abundance: few; len: 16; d_gene: -; v_gene: TRBV5-1
CDR3nt: TGTGCCAGCACAGGCCGGGGGGCCTACGAGCAGTACTTC; CDR3aa: CASTGRGAYEQYF; j_gene: TRBJ2-7; abundance: -; len: 13; d_gene: TRBD2; v_gene: TRBV19
CDR3nt: TGTGCCAGCAGCTACTCCCACAATGAGCAGTTCTTC; CDR3aa: CASSYSHNEQFF; j_gene: TRBJ2-1; abundance: -; len: 12; d_gene: -; v_gene: TRBV5-4
CDR3nt: TGCGCCAGCAGTCCGGGCCCGGGCAGGGGAAACACCGGGGAGCTGTTTTTT; CDR3aa: CASSPGPGRGNTGELFF; j_gene: TRBJ2-2; abundance: -; len: 17; d_gene: -; v_gene: TRBV23-1
CDR3nt: TGTGCCAGTAGTATAGTGGGAGGCCTCTACAATGAGCAGTTCTTC; CDR3aa: CASSIVGGLYNEQFF; j_gene: TRBJ2-1; abundance: -; len: 15; d_gene: -; v_gene: TRBV19
CDR3nt: TGCGCCAGCAGCTGGGGTGGACAGGGGAATGGCGAGCAGTACTTC; CDR3aa: CASSWGGQGNGEQYF; j_gene: TRBJ2-7; abundance: once; len: 15; d_gene: TRBD1; v_gene: TRBV5-1
CDR3nt: TGTGCCAGTAGGGTCGAGGCGGGACGATACGAGCAGTACTTC; CDR3aa: CASRVEAGRYEQYF; j_gene: TRBJ2-7; abundance: few; len: 14; d_gene: -; v_gene: TRBV19
CDR3nt: TGTGCCAGCAGGAGGACAGGGAAAAATCAGCCCCAGCATTTT; CDR3aa: CASRRTGKNQPQHF; j_gene: TRBJ1-5; abundance: -; len: 14; d_gene: TRBD1; v_gene: TRBV28
CDR3nt: TGTGCCAGCAGTTTAGAGGCGGATGTGGAGACCCAGTACTTC; CDR3aa: CASSLEADVETQYF; j_gene: TRBJ2-5; abundance: -; len: 14; d_gene: -; v_gene: TRBV28
CDR3nt: TGCGCCAGCAGCTTGGCTCCAACCGGGACAGAGAACACTGAAGCTTTCTTT; CDR3aa: CASSLAPTGTENTEAFF; j_gene: TRBJ1-1; abundance: -; len: 17; d_gene: TRBD1; v_gene: TRBV5-1
CDR3nt: TGTGCCAGCAGCCAAAGTAGGGGTGATCAGAAAGCTTTCTTT; CDR3aa: CASSQSRGDQKAFF; j_gene: TRBJ1-1; abundance: -; len: 14; d_gene: -; v_gene: TRBV4-2
CDR3nt: TGCGCCAGTGACAAGGGGGTATCAAACGAGCAGTACTTC; CDR3aa: CASDKGVSNEQYF; j_gene: TRBJ2-7; abundance: -; len: 13; d_gene: -; v_gene: TRBV10-2
CDR3nt: TGTGCTAGTGCCGACACAGGGTACACTGAAGCTTTCTTT; CDR3aa: CASADTGYTEAFF; j_gene: TRBJ1-1; abundance: -; len: 13; d_gene: -; v_gene: TRBV12-5